Included here is one T cell receptor beta chain sequence, with context. This sample is part of a study of shared clonotypes between healthy human individuals. The CDR3 extends over 14 amino acids. CDR1 is SQVTM, CDR2 ANQGSEA, per germline. Unmatched junction bases numbered 6, after V lost 5 bases and J lost 7 bases. Assay used: immunoSEQ multiplex PCR; TCRdb lists only in-frame clones, some missing. Of some 2,000,000 clones listed, around 95% are singletons. The rearrangement links TRBV29-1 to TRBJ2-1, with 12 bases matching TRBD2. The sequence was obtained from a man aged 18 to 29 in good health. What was sequenced was naive CD4+ T cells sorted from blood. Subset noted: CD45RA+ positively selected. CDR3 in amino acids: CSVPSGRAGNEQFF. CDR3 nucleotide sequence: TGCAGCGTTCCTAGCGGGAGGGCCGGGAATGAGCAGTTCTTC.